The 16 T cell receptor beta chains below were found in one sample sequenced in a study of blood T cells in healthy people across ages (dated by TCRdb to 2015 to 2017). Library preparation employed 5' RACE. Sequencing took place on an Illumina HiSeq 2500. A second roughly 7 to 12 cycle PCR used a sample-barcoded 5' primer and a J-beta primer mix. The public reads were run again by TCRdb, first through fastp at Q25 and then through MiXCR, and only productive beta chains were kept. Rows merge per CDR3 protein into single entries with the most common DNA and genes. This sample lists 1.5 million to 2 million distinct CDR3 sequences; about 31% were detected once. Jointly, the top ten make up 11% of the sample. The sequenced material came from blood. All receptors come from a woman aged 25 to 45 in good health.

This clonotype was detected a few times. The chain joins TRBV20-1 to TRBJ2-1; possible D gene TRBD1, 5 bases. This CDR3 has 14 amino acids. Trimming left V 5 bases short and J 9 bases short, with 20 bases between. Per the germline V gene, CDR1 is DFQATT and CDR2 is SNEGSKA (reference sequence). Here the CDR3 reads CSAEAELGEIEQFF. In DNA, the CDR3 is TGCAGTGCTGAAGCCGAGTTAGGGGAAATTGAGCAGTTCTTC.

The CDR3 spells CASSNTAGGASEQYF. The CDR3 DNA sequence: TGTGCCAGCAGTAATACAGCGGGAGGAGCTAGCGAGCAGTACTTC. The J gene is TRBJ2-4, the V gene TRBV6-5; 9 bases are shared with TRBD2. The assigned J gene may be wrong: the sequence end matches TRBJ2-7 better. CDR1 is MNHEY and CDR2 is SVGAGI in the germline V gene. This CDR3 comprises 15 residues.

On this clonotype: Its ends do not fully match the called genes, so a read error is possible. The CDR3 sequence: CASWDGGYGQYF. The DNA for the CDR3 is TGTGCCAGTTGGGACGGGGGGTACGGGCAGTACTTC. The chain combines TRBV27 with TRBJ2-7; 7 nucleotides match TRBD2. The V gene's germline CDR1 is MNHEY and CDR2 SMNVEV (reference sequence). This CDR3 has 12 amino acids.

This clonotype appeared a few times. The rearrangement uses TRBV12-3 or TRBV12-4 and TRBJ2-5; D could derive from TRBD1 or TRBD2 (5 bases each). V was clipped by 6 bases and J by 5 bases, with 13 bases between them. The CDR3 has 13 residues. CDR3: CASRGTNRETQYF. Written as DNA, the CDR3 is TGTGCCAGCAGGGGGACGAACCGCGAGACCCAGTACTTC.

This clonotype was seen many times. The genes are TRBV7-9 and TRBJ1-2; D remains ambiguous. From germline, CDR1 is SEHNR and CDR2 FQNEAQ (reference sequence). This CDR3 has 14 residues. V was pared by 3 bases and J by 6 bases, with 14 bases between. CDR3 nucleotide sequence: TGTGCCAGCAGCTTTAGTCGCCCCGGGGATGGCTACACCTTC. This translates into CASSFSRPGDGYTF.

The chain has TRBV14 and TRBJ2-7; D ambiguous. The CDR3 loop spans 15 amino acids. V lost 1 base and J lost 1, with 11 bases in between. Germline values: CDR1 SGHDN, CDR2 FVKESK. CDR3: CASSQVSWWSYEQYF. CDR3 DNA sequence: TGTGCCAGCAGCCAAGTTAGTTGGTGGTCCTACGAGCAGTACTTC.

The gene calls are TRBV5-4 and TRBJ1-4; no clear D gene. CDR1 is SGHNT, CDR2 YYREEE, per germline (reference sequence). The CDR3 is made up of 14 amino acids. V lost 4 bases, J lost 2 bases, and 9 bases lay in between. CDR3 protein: CASSGRPTNEKLFF. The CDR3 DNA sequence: TGTGCCAGCAGCGGGAGACCGACTAATGAAAAACTGTTTTTT.

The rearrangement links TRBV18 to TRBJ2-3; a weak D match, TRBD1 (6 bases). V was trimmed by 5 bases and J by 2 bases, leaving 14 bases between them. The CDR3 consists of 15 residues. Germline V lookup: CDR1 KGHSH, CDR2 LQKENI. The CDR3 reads CASSKDSGLTDTQYF. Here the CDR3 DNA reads TGTGCCAGCTCAAAGGACAGCGGTCTCACAGATACGCAGTATTTT.

CDR3 in DNA: TGTGCCAGCTCACCACAAGCTAGCGGTCAGACAGATACGCAGTATTTT. Translation gives CASSPQASGQTDTQYF. The chain is built from TRBV18 and TRBJ2-3, with 7 bases fitting TRBD2. Per germline, CDR1 KGHSH and CDR2 LQKENI. The V gene end was trimmed by 1 base and the J gene end by 3 bases; junction bases not matched to a gene: 7. The CDR3 has 16 amino acids.

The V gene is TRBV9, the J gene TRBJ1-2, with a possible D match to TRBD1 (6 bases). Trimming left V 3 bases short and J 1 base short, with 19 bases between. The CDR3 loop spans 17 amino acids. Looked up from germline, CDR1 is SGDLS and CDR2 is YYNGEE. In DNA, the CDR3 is TGTGCCAGCAGCGCAGTAGAGGGACAAACCTTTAACTATGGCTACACCTTC. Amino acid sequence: CASSAVEGQTFNYGYTF.

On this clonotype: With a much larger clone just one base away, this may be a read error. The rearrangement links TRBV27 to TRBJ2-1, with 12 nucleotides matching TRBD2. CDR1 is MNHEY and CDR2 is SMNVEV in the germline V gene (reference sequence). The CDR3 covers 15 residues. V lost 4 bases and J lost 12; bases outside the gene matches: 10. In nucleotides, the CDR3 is TGTGCCAGCAGTTCACTAGCGGGGGGTGTCCTTGGGCAGTTCTTC. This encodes CASSSLAGGVLGQFF.

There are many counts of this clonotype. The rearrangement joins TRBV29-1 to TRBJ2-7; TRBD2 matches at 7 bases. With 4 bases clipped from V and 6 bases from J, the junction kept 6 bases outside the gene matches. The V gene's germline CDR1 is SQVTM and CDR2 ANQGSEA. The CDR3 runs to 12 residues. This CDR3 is CSVGGRASEQYF. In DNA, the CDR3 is TGCAGCGTTGGGGGGAGGGCGAGCGAGCAGTACTTC.

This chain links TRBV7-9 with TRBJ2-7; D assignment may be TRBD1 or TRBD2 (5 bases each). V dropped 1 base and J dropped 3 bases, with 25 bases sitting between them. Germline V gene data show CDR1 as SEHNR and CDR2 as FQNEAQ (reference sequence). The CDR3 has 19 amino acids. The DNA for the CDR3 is TGTGCCAGCAGCTTAGGTCATTTCGGGACCCAACTCGGGGTCTACGAGCAGTACTTC. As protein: CASSLGHFGTQLGVYEQYF.

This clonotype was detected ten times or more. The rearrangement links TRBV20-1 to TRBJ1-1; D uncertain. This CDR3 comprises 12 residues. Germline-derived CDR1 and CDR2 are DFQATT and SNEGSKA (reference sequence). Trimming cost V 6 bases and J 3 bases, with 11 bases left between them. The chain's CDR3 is CSAFRQDTEAFF. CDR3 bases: TGCAGTGCCTTTCGGCAGGACACTGAAGCTTTCTTT.

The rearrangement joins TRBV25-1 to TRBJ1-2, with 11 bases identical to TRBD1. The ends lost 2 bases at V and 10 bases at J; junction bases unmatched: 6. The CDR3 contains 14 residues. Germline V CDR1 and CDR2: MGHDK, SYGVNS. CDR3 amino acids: CASSERTGGGDYTF. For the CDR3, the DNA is TGTGCCAGCAGTGAACGGACAGGGGGCGGTGACTACACCTTC.

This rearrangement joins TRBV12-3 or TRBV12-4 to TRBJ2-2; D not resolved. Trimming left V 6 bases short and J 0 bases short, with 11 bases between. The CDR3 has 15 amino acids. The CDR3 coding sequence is TGTGCCAGCAGCCAGTCAACAACGAACACCGGGGAGCTGTTTTTT. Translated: CASSQSTTNTGELFF.